One sample yielded the 20 T cell receptor beta chains listed below, sequenced in a study of OX40 agonist ivuxolimab in advanced cancers. Some clones are missing from TCRdb's copy, which holds only in-frame ones; the method was immunoSEQ multiplex PCR. This table holds tens of thousands of clones, roughly 84% found once. Here the sequenced sample was CD4+ or CD8+ T cells sorted from blood, taken in a trial of the OX40 agonist ivuxolimab. The receptors were gathered from an adult with an advanced solid tumor such as melanoma, head and neck, liver or kidney cancer.

The rearrangement joins TRBV15 to TRBJ1-5, with a possible D match to TRBD1 (5 bases). With 1 base removed from V and 6 bases from J, the gap between germline ends came to 13 bases. This CDR3 comprises 15 residues. Germline V CDR1 and CDR2: LNHNV, YYDKDF (reference sequence). CDR3 amino acids: CATSRGGAGGQPQHF. The CDR3 DNA is TGTGCCACCAGCAGAGGGGGCGCGGGGGGTCAGCCCCAGCATTTT.

The chain links TRBV7-2 to TRBJ2-1; 9 bases agree with TRBD2. Germline CDR1 is SGHTA and CDR2 is FQGNSA. The CDR3 totals 15 residues. V lost 7 bases and J lost 1; bases outside the gene matches: 5. For the CDR3, the DNA is TGTGCCAGCAACGTAGCGGGAGATTCCTACAATGAGCAGTTCTTC. Translated: CASNVAGDSYNEQFF.

The gene calls are TRBV11-3 and TRBJ2-1; D gene uncertain. This CDR3 contains 11 residues. Germline V gene lookup returns CDR1 SGHNT and CDR2 YENEEA. The V end lost 1 base, the J end lost 7 bases, and 2 bases lay between the germline ends. CDR3 in amino acids: CASSLVNEQFF. Written as DNA, the CDR3 is TGTGCCAGCAGCTTAGTAAATGAGCAGTTCTTC.

The rearrangement joins TRBV11-2 to TRBJ2-3; tentative D call: TRBD2 (5 bases). Germline CDR1 is SGHAT and CDR2 is FQNNGV. V was clipped by 5 bases and J by 7 bases, with 19 bases between them. The CDR3 loop spans 15 amino acids. The CDR3 loop is CASSRGGAEPHTQYF. Written as DNA, the CDR3 is TGTGCCAGCAGCCGAGGAGGAGCGGAACCTCATACGCAGTATTTT.

The chain has TRBV28 and TRBJ2-2; D tentatively reads TRBD1 or TRBD2 (5 bases each). Germline values: CDR1 MDHEN, CDR2 SYDVKM. The germline V and J ends were trimmed by 4 bases and 8 bases, with 11 bases remaining between them. The CDR3 length is 13 residues. The DNA of the CDR3 is TGTGCCAGCAGTTCCCCCGAGGGGGGGGAGCTGTTTTTT. It encodes CASSSPEGGELFF.

V gene TRBV25-1 combines with J gene TRBJ2-5, with 9 bases that match TRBD1. Gene TRBJ2-7 matches the end of the DNA better, so the J call may be wrong. In germline, CDR1 is MGHDK, CDR2 SYGVNS. This CDR3 is 15 amino acids long. The CDR3 nucleotides read TGTGCCAGCAGTGACTCGGACAGGGGTTACGACGAGCAGTACTTC. Amino acids: CASSDSDRGYDEQYF.

The V and J genes are TRBV10-3 and TRBJ1-6; TRBD1 matches 8 bases. V was clipped by 0 bases and J by 4 bases; unmatched bases: 8. The CDR3 runs to 18 residues. Germline assignment: CDR1 ENHRY and CDR2 SYGVKD. The CDR3 DNA reads TGTGCCATCAGTGAGTCGAGAGGGACAGGTCGTTATAATTCACCCCTCCACTTT. It yields the protein CAISESRGTGRYNSPLHF.

V is TRBV7-9 and J is TRBJ2-5; the D is unclear. CDR1 SEHNR and CDR2 FQNEAQ come from the germline V gene (reference sequence). The length of the CDR3 is 13 residues. Trimming pared 1 base from V and 5 bases from J, leaving 8 bases between. The CDR3 region has the DNA TGTGCCAGCAGCTTAGTGTTAGGGGAGACCCAGTACTTC. Translation gives CASSLVLGETQYF.

The rearrangement joins TRBV6-6 to TRBJ1-1; TRBD1 is a possible D gene (6 bases). Per the germline V gene, CDR1 is MNHNY and CDR2 is SVGAGI (reference sequence). V lost 3 bases and J lost 11, with 16 bases in between. This CDR3 comprises 13 residues. CDR3 loop: CASSYGPGGAAFF. The CDR3 coding sequence is TGTGCCAGCAGTTATGGCCCGGGGGGCGCCGCTTTCTTT.

The chain employs TRBV28 and TRBJ2-5; TRBD1 agrees at 8 bases. This CDR3 contains 14 residues. Germline CDR1 reads MDHEN; CDR2 reads SYDVKM. The ends lost 5 bases at V and 1 base at J; junction bases unmatched: 3. CDR3: CASSLDRGQETQYF. The CDR3 bases are TGTGCCAGCAGTCTAGACAGGGGCCAAGAGACCCAGTACTTC.

This clone appeared once. CDR3 nucleotides: TGTGCCAGTAGTATAGATCGAAAGGCTGAAGCTTTCTTT. This translates into CASSIDRKAEAFF. V usage is TRBV19 and J usage is TRBJ1-1, with no clear D. The CDR3 consists of 13 residues. The V end lost 0 bases, the J end lost 6 bases, and 8 bases lay between the germline ends. CDR1 and CDR2 from the germline V gene are LNHDA and SQIVND (reference sequence).

This clone occurred a few times. The J gene is TRBJ1-3, the V gene TRBV30; D is unresolved. The CDR3 is made up of 15 amino acids. CDR1 and CDR2 from the germline V gene are GTSNPN and SVGIG (reference sequence). V gave up 5 bases and J gave up 0 bases, with 14 bases separating them. As DNA, the CDR3 is TGTGCCTGGGCCCATCTGAGGGCCTCTGGAAACACCATATATTTT. Translated: CAWAHLRASGNTIYF.

The rearrangement links TRBV11-2 to TRBJ2-3; 8 bases align to TRBD1. This CDR3 contains 13 residues. V shed 5 bases, J shed 5 bases, and the junction held 3 bases outside the gene matches. CDR1 and CDR2 from the germline V gene are SGHAT and FQNNGV. In DNA form, the CDR3 reads TGTGCCAGCAGCGGACAGGGTGGAGATACGCAGTATTTT. Its translation is CASSGQGGDTQYF. Filled out from reference TRBV11-2 and TRBJ2-3, the complete variable domain reads EAGVAQSPRYKIIEKRQSVAFWCNPISGHATLYWYQQILGQGPKLLIQFQNNGVVDDSQLPKDRFSAERLKGVDSTLKIQPAKLEDSAVYLCASSGQGGDTQYFGPGTRLTVL.

This chain's CDR3 is CASSGRTSMSNEQFF. The CDR3 region has the DNA TGTGCCAGCAGCGGGAGGACTAGTATGTCCAATGAGCAGTTCTTC. The chain joins TRBV28 to TRBJ2-1; 7 nucleotides agree with TRBD2. Germline V gene sequence: CDR1 MDHEN, CDR2 SYDVKM. J was trimmed by 6 bases and V by 6 bases; bases with no gene match: 11. The length of the CDR3 is 15 residues.

J is TRBJ1-6 and V is TRBV28, with D perhaps TRBD1 (5 bases). The CDR3 contains 16 residues. Germline loops: CDR1 MDHEN, CDR2 SYDVKM. Trimming took off 5 bases at V and 0 bases at J, with 11 bases between the two ends. DNA for the CDR3: TGTGCCAGCAGTCCCTGGGGGAGCTCCTATAATTCACCCCTCCACTTT. Translation: CASSPWGSSYNSPLHF.

This clone was counted a single time. The chain employs TRBV27 and TRBJ2-7; TRBD1 matches at 8 bases. J lost 2 bases, V lost 7 bases, and 10 bases had no gene match. Germline lookup yields CDR1 MNHEY and CDR2 SMNVEV (reference sequence). The CDR3 extends over 15 amino acids. The CDR3 DNA reads TGTGCCAGCAAGCTACAGGGGGTGGAAACCTACGAGCAGTACTTC. Residues: CASKLQGVETYEQYF.

This clone was detected only a few times. This chain uses TRBV19 with TRBJ1-5; D is unresolved. The ends were cut back, 1 base at V and 7 bases at J, with 5 bases in the middle. This CDR3 is 12 amino acids long. Germline V lookup: CDR1 LNHDA, CDR2 SQIVND (reference sequence). Written as DNA, the CDR3 is TGTGCCAGTAGTATAGTTCGACAGCCCCAGCATTTT. Amino acid sequence: CASSIVRQPQHF.

The chain couples TRBV15 to TRBJ2-5, with 8 bases identical to TRBD2. The CDR3 runs 18 residues. Germline V gene sequence: CDR1 LNHNV, CDR2 YYDKDF (reference sequence). Trimming at V came to 2 bases and at J to 5 bases, leaving 16 bases not matched to a gene. This CDR3 is CATSRKRETGGPGETQYF. CDR3 in DNA: TGTGCCACCAGCAGAAAACGGGAGACGGGAGGGCCTGGGGAGACCCAGTACTTC.

The chain combines TRBV18 with TRBJ1-1; 8 bases align to TRBD1. Trimming took 0 bases from V and 4 from J; bases not matched to a gene: 4. The CDR3 has 15 amino acids. Per the germline V gene, CDR1 is KGHSH and CDR2 is LQKENI. This chain's CDR3 is CASSPPTGEGTEAFF. CDR3 nucleotides: TGTGCCAGCTCACCACCGACAGGGGAGGGCACTGAAGCTTTCTTT.

This rearrangement joins TRBV7-2 to TRBJ2-7; D is unclear. Germline V gives CDR1 SGHTA, CDR2 FQGNSA. The CDR3 is made up of 12 amino acids. V gave up 8 bases and J gave up 4 bases, with 12 bases separating them. CDR3 residues: CASSFFSYEQYF. In nucleotides, the CDR3 is TGTGCCAGCTCTTTTTTTTCGTACGAGCAGTACTTC.